This T cell receptor beta chain derives from a study of regulatory T cells in long-lasting Graves disease. The overall study: Antithyroid drugs had been taken by newly diagnosed Graves' patients for under 3 months. Whole-study results and caveats: Favored usage of TRBV28, TRBJ1-2 and TRBJ2-5 was recorded in persistent disease.

Time point of the sample: newly diagnosed GD, antithyroid drugs for less than 3 months. PBMCs provided the RNA from which the TCR library was made. The CDR3 is 14 amino acids. V shed 5 bases and J shed 10 bases, with 20 bases lying between them. CDR1 is DFQATT and CDR2 is SNEGSKA in the germline V gene (reference sequence). Regarding this clonotype: Antigen unknown.

Sequencing libraries for TCR beta were prepared with iRepertoire HTBI primers and Arm-PCR of CDR3 regions. MiXCR was run by TCRdb on the multiplex PCR reads, yielding one entry per CDR3 protein. The data contain more than 400,000 distinct CDR3 sequences, roughly 15% of them singletons. This sample also appeared in a second study, on T cells in Graves' hyperthyroidism and ophthalmopathy. This second study says: Together with thyroid ultrasound, orbital computed tomography, serum thyroxine and TRAb, clinical symptoms were used for diagnoses. Ophthalmopathy onset followed model prediction by a median approximately six months.

The TCR originated in a woman aged 25 to 39 with Graves disease. The rearrangement uses TRBV20-1 and TRBJ1-4, with a possible D match to TRBD1 (5 bases). Sample: peripheral blood mononuclear cells (PBMCs), taken at new diagnosis, from a patient treated with antithyroid drugs. The CDR3 bases are TGCAGTGCTGGATCCGGGACCGCCGTTTCAAAACTGTTTTTT. Amino acids: CSAGSGTAVSKLFF.